This passage covers 23 T cell receptor beta chains from one sample sequenced in a study of blood T cells in healthy people across ages. Next came a second PCR, run for about 6 to 12 cycles, which used a sample-barcoded 5' primer along with a J-beta primer mix. TCRdb re-analysed the 5' RACE reads in MiXCR, keeping a single row per CDR3 protein. The table shows 650,000 to 700,000 distinct CDR3 sequences, with about a third occurring only once. Material: blood. These receptors were obtained from an elderly woman in good health.

This clonotype came up many times. This chain uses TRBV7-2 with TRBJ1-2, with 7 bases fitting TRBD1. Germline-derived CDR1 and CDR2 are SGHTA and FQGNSA. This CDR3 region has 13 residues. V gave up 5 bases and J gave up 5 bases; unmatched junction bases: 5. CDR3 nucleotide sequence: TGTGCCAGCAGCCCGACAGGGTCTTATGGCTACACCTTC. Amino acid sequence: CASSPTGSYGYTF.

This clonotype was observed a few times. This rearrangement joins TRBV28 to TRBJ1-2, with D hard to call. Between the trimmed V and J ends, which lost 4 bases and 4 bases, there was a span of 13 bases. Germline V gives CDR1 MDHEN, CDR2 SYDVKM. The CDR3 sequence is 14 residues long. CDR3 amino acids: CASSSPGVGYGYTF. In nucleotides, the CDR3 is TGTGCCAGCAGTTCACCAGGAGTCGGCTATGGCTACACCTTC.

The gene calls are TRBV9 and TRBJ2-5, with TRBD1 identical over 7 bases. Trimming took 3 bases from V and 11 from J; bases not matched to a gene: 19. Germline V lookup: CDR1 SGDLS, CDR2 YYNGEE. The CDR3 runs 16 residues. The CDR3 bases are TGTGCCAGCAGCGCTGGGACAGCGAAGGGGAACAATGGGCAGTACTTC. Translation: CASSAGTAKGNNGQYF.

This clonotype was seen ten or more times. The J gene is TRBJ1-2, the V gene TRBV7-2; perhaps TRBD1 as D (6 bases). Germline V gives CDR1 SGHTA, CDR2 FQGNSA. The ends were cut back, 5 bases at V and 5 bases at J, with 18 bases in the middle. The length of the CDR3 is 15 residues. The CDR3 sequence is CASSQQSTGRYGYTF. The CDR3 region has the DNA TGTGCCAGCAGCCAGCAATCGACAGGAAGATATGGCTACACCTTC.

Of note for this clonotype: A read error may explain this, as a much larger clone is one base away. DNA for the CDR3: TGTGCCAGCAGCTCTCGGGGCACCGGGGAGCGGTTTTTT. Its protein product is CASSSRGTGERFF. V is TRBV7-2 and J is TRBJ2-2; D possibly matches TRBD1 or TRBD2 (5 bases each). The CDR3 totals 13 residues. CDR1 SGHTA and CDR2 FQGNSA come from the germline V gene. The full variable domain, its missing parts supplied by reference TRBV7-2 and TRBJ2-2, is GAGVSQSPSNKVTEKGKDVELRCDPISGHTALYWYRQSLGQGLEFLIYFQGNSAPDKSGLPSDRFSAERTGGSVSTLTIQRTQQEDSAVYLCASSSRGTGERFFGEGSRLTVL.

This clonotype was found many times. V is TRBV12-3 or TRBV12-4 and J is TRBJ1-2; 7 nucleotides line up with TRBD1. The V and J ends lost 3 bases and 5 bases, in that order; junction bases with no gene match: 3. This CDR3 region has 13 residues. CDR3 in DNA: TGTGCCAGCAGTTTCAGGGGGGAATATGGCTACACCTTC. It codes for CASSFRGEYGYTF.

This clonotype was picked up many times. The J gene is TRBJ2-5, the V gene TRBV5-6, with 12 bases lining up with TRBD2. Germline assignment: CDR1 SGHDT and CDR2 YYEEEE. The CDR3 has 18 residues. The J segment lost 8 bases and the V segment lost 4 bases, leaving 18 bases of the junction unmatched. The CDR3 protein is CASSLPGTSGLGSDTQYF. The CDR3 coding sequence is TGTGCCAGCAGCCTTCCCGGGACTAGCGGGCTGGGGTCCGATACCCAGTACTTC.

The chain employs TRBV20-1 and TRBJ2-3; the match to TRBD1 covers 8 bases. CDR1 is DFQATT, CDR2 SNEGSKA, per germline (reference sequence). Losses at the gene ends were 8 bases for V and 2 bases for J; bases not matched to a gene: 9. The CDR3 runs to 14 residues. The CDR3 DNA reads TGCAGTTCACAGGGGGTCGGGTTCACAGATACGCAGTATTTT. It translates to CSSQGVGFTDTQYF.

CDR3 loop: CASSRLQGNEAFF. CDR3 coding DNA: TGTGCCAGCAGCCGTTTACAGGGGAACGAAGCTTTCTTT. V gene TRBV7-2 combines with J gene TRBJ1-1; 7 nucleotides align to TRBD1. J gave up 8 bases and V 5 bases, and 8 bases lay outside the gene matches. From germline, CDR1 is SGHTA and CDR2 FQGNSA. There are 13 residues in the CDR3. Supplemented by reference TRBV7-2 and TRBJ1-1, the full variable domain reads GAGVSQSPSNKVTEKGKDVELRCDPISGHTALYWYRQSLGQGLEFLIYFQGNSAPDKSGLPSDRFSAERTGGSVSTLTIQRTQQEDSAVYLCASSRLQGNEAFFGQGTRLTVV.

The sample holds many counts of this clonotype. The rearrangement joins TRBV2 to TRBJ2-5, with D possibly called TRBD1 or TRBD2 (5 bases each). V lost 6 bases and J 7 bases, leaving 18 bases between the germline ends. The CDR3 is 14 residues long. The V gene's germline CDR1 is SNHLY and CDR2 FYNNEI. As DNA, the CDR3 is TGTGCCAGCAGACTCCACGGAAGGGACGGGACCCAGTACTTC. Translated, it gives CASRLHGRDGTQYF.

This sequence joins TRBV10-3 and TRBJ2-7, with 8 bases matching TRBD1. CDR3 length: 13 residues. With 4 bases clipped from V and 6 bases from J, the junction kept 5 bases outside the gene matches. Germline loops: CDR1 ENHRY, CDR2 SYGVKD. In nucleotides, the CDR3 is TGTGCCATCAGTGGAGGGACAGGCATCGAGCAGTACTTC. Its translation: CAISGGTGIEQYF.

The chain employs TRBV5-1 and TRBJ2-1, with D possibly matching TRBD1 (5 bases). CDR1 is SGHRS, CDR2 YFSETQ, per germline. CDR3 length: 12 residues. Trimming shortened V by 3 bases and J by 6 bases, and 7 bases separated the two germline ends. The CDR3, as DNA: TGCGCCAGCAGCTCTGACAGCAATGAGCAGTTCTTC. Protein: CASSSDSNEQFF.

On this clonotype itself: A much larger clone lies one base from this, so it may be a read error. The J gene is TRBJ1-2, the V gene TRBV14, with D perhaps TRBD1 (5 bases). The CDR3 length is 15 residues. The germline V gene encodes CDR1 SGHDN and CDR2 FVKESK. The CDR3 DNA reads as TGTGTCAGCAGCCAAGGGGCTGGACATCTCTATGGCTACACCTTC. Translating it yields CVSSQGAGHLYGYTF.

This clonotype was counted ten times or more. The gene calls are TRBV7-2 and TRBJ2-1; D is possibly TRBD1 (6 bases). The germline gives CDR1 SGHTA, CDR2 FQGNSA. The ends were cut back, 5 bases at V and 5 bases at J, with 16 bases in the middle. The CDR3 has 15 residues. DNA of the CDR3: TGTGCCAGCAGCAATCCGTGGGGGCTTCACAATGAGCAGTTCTTC. It specifies CASSNPWGLHNEQFF.

In the case of this clonotype: A much bigger clone sits one base away, suggesting this may be a read error. The V call is TRBV20-1, the J call TRBJ1-4, with TRBD1 matching 10 bases. Per germline, CDR1 DFQATT and CDR2 SNEGSKA (reference sequence). CDR3 size: 18 residues. Written as DNA, the CDR3 is TGCAGTGCTAGAGATCCGGTGGGACAGGGGCTGAGAACTGAAAAACGGTTTTTT. Translated, it gives CSARDPVGQGLRTEKRFF.

This clonotype was recorded many times. J is TRBJ2-1 and V is TRBV7-8; D uncertain. V was pared by 7 bases and J by 6 bases, with 4 bases between. Germline lookup yields CDR1 SGHVS and CDR2 FQNEAQ. This CDR3 comprises 10 residues. The CDR3 sequence is CASTLNEQFF. The CDR3 DNA reads as TGTGCCAGCACCCTCAATGAGCAGTTCTTC.

This clonotype was seen only a few times. V usage is TRBV10-3 and J usage is TRBJ1-1; the D gene is possibly TRBD1 (5 bases). This CDR3 is 13 amino acids long. Germline V gene lookup returns CDR1 ENHRY and CDR2 SYGVKD. The V end lost 5 bases, the J end lost 6 bases, and 13 bases lay between the germline ends. CDR3 bases: TGTGCCATCAGTCGGGGGACCAACGCTGAAGCTTTCTTT. Translation: CAISRGTNAEAFF.

Details on this clonotype: Since a much larger clone is just one base distant, this may be a read error. The chain uses TRBV6-1 and TRBJ1-2, with D unresolved. Per the germline V gene, CDR1 is MNHNS and CDR2 is SASEGT. The V and J ends lost 6 bases and 3 bases respectively, with 11 bases between them. This CDR3 spans 13 amino acids. In nucleotides, the CDR3 is TGTGCCAGCAGCGCGGGCGGTTACTATGGCTACACCTTC. This translates into CASSAGGYYGYTF.

The J gene is TRBJ2-1, the V gene TRBV7-6, with TRBD2 identical over 10 bases. Germline CDR1 SGHVS, CDR2 FNYEAQ. V lost 4 bases and J lost 0; bases outside the gene matches: 6. The CDR3 extends over 17 amino acids. The CDR3 coding sequence is TGTGCCAGCAGCTCCCGGACTAGCGGAAGCTCCTACAATGAGCAGTTCTTC. Protein sequence: CASSSRTSGSSYNEQFF.

This sequence joins TRBV18 and TRBJ1-1, with D possibly matching TRBD1 (6 bases). Germline-derived CDR1 and CDR2 are KGHSH and LQKENI. Trimming removed 1 base from V and 2 bases from J, with 26 bases in between. The CDR3 extends over 20 amino acids. CDR3: CASSPRGVTGTGVINTEAFF. CDR3 DNA sequence: TGTGCCAGCTCACCACGGGGGGTAACAGGGACCGGGGTAATCAACACTGAAGCTTTCTTT.

This clonotype was counted ten times or more. The chain is built from TRBV27 and TRBJ2-1; TRBD2 is a possible D gene (7 bases). The CDR3 runs to 15 residues. V lost 3 bases, J lost 8 bases, and 17 bases lay in between. CDR1 is MNHEY, CDR2 SMNVEV, per germline (reference sequence). Here the CDR3 DNA reads TGTGCCAGCAGTTTTTTGGGGGGGGGCCTGTATGAGCAGTTCTTC. Its protein product is CASSFLGGGLYEQFF.

This clonotype appeared many times. V gene TRBV20-1 combines with J gene TRBJ1-2; TRBD1 aligns across 7 bases. The V and J ends lost 0 bases and 8 bases, in that order; junction bases with no gene match: 15. From germline, CDR1 is DFQATT and CDR2 SNEGSKA (reference sequence). The CDR3 length is 16 residues. The CDR3 is CSARDPFGTGEGGYTF. Here the CDR3 DNA reads TGCAGTGCTAGAGATCCATTTGGCACAGGGGAAGGAGGCTACACCTTC.

This clonotype is a singleton in its sample. This chain joins TRBV4-1 and TRBJ2-3; 10 bases are shared with TRBD2. Germline trimming cut 1 base from V and 5 bases from J; bases unmatched to any gene: 6. The V gene's germline CDR1 is MGHRA and CDR2 YSYEKL. The CDR3 consists of 16 residues. Here the CDR3 DNA reads TGCGCCAGCAGCCAAGTTCTAGCGGGAGTTGTAGATACGCAGTATTTT. It is translated as CASSQVLAGVVDTQYF.